This T cell receptor beta chain was sequenced during a study of cytomegalovirus exposure and HLA in healthy donors. Study outcomes and limitations: Later, TCR association rates were found to vary by HLA locus, highest for DRB1 and lowest for HLA-C. Most subjects had HLA-A and HLA-B alleles reportedly predicted accurately by TCR beta sequences. Most of the CMV-associated TCR beta chains (in a later analysis) appeared to be HLA-restricted.

Trimming stripped 5 bases from V and 0 bases from J, with 17 bases between. The CDR3 covers 16 residues. Germline V lookup: CDR1 SGHRS, CDR2 YFSETQ. As for this clone: As yet, its antigen is unknown.

With 60 Vbeta and 13 Jbeta primers, the PCR was carried out. The table came from immunoSEQ multiplex PCR; TCRdb's copy has only in-frame clones and leaves some out. The sample records some 180,000 clones, about 84% being singletons. The material sequenced was PBMCs. This receptor was obtained from a woman aged 30 to 39 in good health and CMV-seropositive. The chain is built from TRBV5-1 and TRBJ1-1; D is perhaps TRBD1 (5 bases). The CDR3 region is CASRAGGFVVNTEAFF. CDR3 sequence (DNA): TGCGCCAGCAGAGCGGGGGGTTTTGTGGTGAACACTGAAGCTTTCTTT.